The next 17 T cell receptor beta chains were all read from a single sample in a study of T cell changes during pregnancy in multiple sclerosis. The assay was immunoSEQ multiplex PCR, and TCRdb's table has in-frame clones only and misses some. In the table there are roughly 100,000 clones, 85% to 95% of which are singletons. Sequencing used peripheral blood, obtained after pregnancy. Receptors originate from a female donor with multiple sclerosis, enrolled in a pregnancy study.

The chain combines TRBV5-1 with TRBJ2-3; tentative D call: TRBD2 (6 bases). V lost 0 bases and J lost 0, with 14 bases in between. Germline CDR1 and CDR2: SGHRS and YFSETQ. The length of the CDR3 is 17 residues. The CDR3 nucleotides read TGCGCCAGCAGCTTGGGGCTAGCGACCACGAGCACAGATACGCAGTATTTT. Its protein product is CASSLGLATTSTDTQYF.

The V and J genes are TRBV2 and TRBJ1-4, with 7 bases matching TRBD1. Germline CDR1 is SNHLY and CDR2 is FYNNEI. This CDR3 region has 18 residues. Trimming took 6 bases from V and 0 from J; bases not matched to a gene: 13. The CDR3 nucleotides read TGTGCCAGCAGCTTCGACAGGGAAGGGGAGGCAACTAATGAAAAACTGTTTTTT. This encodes CASSFDREGEATNEKLFF.

Written as DNA, the CDR3 is TGTGCCAGCAGCTTGGGACAGAACGGCGGTCAGCCCCAGCATTTT. As protein: CASSLGQNGGQPQHF. The chain employs TRBV28 and TRBJ1-5; TRBD1 matches at 7 bases. CDR3 length: 15 amino acids. The germline gives CDR1 MDHEN, CDR2 SYDVKM. The V gene end was trimmed by 6 bases and the J gene end by 6 bases; junction bases not matched to a gene: 11.

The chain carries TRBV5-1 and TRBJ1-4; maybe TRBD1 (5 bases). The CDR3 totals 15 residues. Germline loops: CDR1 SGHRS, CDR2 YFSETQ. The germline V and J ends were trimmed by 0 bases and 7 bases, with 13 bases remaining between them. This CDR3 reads CASSLGQGEVEKLFF. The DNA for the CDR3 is TGCGCCAGCAGCTTGGGTCAGGGCGAAGTTGAAAAACTGTTTTTT.

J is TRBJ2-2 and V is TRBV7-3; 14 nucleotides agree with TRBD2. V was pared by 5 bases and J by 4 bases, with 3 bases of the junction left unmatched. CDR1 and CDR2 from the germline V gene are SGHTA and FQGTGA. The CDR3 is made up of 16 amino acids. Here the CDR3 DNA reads TGTGCCAGCAGCCCGGGACTAGCGGGAGCCACCGGGGAGCTGTTTTTT. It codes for CASSPGLAGATGELFF.

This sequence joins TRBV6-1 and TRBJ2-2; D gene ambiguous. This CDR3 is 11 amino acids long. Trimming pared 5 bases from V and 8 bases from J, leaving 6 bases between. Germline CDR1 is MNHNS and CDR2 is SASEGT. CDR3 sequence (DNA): TGTGCCAGCAGTCCGGTAGGGGAGCTGTTTTTT. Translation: CASSPVGELFF.

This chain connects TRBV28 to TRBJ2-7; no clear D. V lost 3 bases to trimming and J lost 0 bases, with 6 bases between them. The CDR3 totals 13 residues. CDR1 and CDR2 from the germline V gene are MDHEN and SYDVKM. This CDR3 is CASSFMSSYEQYF. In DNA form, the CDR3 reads TGTGCCAGCAGTTTTATGAGCTCCTACGAGCAGTACTTC.

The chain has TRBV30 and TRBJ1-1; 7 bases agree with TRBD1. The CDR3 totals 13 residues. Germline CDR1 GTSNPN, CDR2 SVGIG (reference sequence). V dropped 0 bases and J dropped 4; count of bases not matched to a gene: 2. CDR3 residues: CAWSVPGGTEAFF. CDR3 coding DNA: TGTGCCTGGAGTGTACCAGGGGGCACTGAAGCTTTCTTT.

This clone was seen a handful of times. The CDR3 nucleotides are TGTGCCAGCAGCTCAGAACCGACAGGGATACTGGGACCCCTCCACTTT. Protein: CASSSEPTGILGPLHF. The V call is TRBV7-2, the J call TRBJ1-6; TRBD1 aligns across 7 bases. V dropped 4 bases and J dropped 12; count of bases not matched to a gene: 15. This CDR3 comprises 16 residues. Per the germline V gene, CDR1 is SGHTA and CDR2 is FQGNSA.

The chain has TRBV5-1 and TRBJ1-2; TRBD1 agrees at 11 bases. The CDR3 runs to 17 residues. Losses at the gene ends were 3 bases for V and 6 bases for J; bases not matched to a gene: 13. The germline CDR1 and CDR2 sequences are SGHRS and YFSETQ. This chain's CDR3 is CASSSLSPGTGGDGYTF. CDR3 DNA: TGCGCCAGCAGCTCCTTATCCCCAGGGACAGGGGGGGATGGCTACACCTTC.

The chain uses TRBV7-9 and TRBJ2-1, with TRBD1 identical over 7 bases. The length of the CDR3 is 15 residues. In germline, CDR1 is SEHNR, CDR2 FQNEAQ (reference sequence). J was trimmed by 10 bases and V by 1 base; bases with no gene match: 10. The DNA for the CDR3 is TGTGCCAGCAGCTTAGGAGATAGGGGGCGGAGGGAGCAGTTCTTC. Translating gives CASSLGDRGRREQFF. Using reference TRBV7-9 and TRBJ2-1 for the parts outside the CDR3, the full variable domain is DTGVSQNPRHKITKRGQNVTFRCDPISEHNRLYWYRQTLGQGPEFLTYFQNEAQLEKSRLLSDRFSAERPKGSFSTLEIQRTEQGDSAMYLCASSLGDRGRREQFFGPGTRLTVL.

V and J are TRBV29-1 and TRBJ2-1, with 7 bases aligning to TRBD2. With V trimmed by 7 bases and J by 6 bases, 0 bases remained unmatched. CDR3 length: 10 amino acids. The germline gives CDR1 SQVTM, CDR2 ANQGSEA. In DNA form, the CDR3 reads TGCAGCGGGGGGGGCAATGAGCAGTTCTTC. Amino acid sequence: CSGGGNEQFF.

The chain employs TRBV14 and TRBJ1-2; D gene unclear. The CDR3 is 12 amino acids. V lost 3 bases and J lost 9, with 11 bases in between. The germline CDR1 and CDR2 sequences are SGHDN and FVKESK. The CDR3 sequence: CASSQAGGSYTF. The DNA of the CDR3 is TGTGCCAGCAGCCAGGCGGGAGGGAGCTACACCTTC.

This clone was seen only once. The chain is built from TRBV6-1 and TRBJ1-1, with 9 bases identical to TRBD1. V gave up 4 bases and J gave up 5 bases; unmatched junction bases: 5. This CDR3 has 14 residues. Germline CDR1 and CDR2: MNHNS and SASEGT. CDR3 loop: CASSVGTGQTEAFF. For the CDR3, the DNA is TGTGCCAGCAGTGTCGGGACAGGGCAAACTGAAGCTTTCTTT.

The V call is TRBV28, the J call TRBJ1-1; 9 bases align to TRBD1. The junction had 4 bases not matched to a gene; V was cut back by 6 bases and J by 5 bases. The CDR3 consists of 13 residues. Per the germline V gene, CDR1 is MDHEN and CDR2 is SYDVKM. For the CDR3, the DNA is TGTGCCAGCAGGGGACAGGGTTGGACTGAAGCTTTCTTT. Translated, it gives CASRGQGWTEAFF.

CDR3 sequence (DNA): TGTGCCAGCAGCACAGGGGATAGATATGGCTACACCTTC. It encodes CASSTGDRYGYTF. The genes are TRBV7-6 and TRBJ1-2; 7 bases are a match to TRBD1. CDR1 and CDR2 (germline): SGHVS, FNYEAQ. CDR3 length equals 13 residues. V was pared by 5 bases and J by 5 bases, with 5 bases of the junction left unmatched.

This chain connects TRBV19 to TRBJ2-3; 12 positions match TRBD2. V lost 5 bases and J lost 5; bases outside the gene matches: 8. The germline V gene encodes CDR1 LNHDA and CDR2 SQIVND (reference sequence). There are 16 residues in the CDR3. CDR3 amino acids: CASSQRLAGVGDTQYF. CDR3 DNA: TGTGCCAGTAGTCAGCGACTAGCGGGAGTTGGAGATACGCAGTATTTT.